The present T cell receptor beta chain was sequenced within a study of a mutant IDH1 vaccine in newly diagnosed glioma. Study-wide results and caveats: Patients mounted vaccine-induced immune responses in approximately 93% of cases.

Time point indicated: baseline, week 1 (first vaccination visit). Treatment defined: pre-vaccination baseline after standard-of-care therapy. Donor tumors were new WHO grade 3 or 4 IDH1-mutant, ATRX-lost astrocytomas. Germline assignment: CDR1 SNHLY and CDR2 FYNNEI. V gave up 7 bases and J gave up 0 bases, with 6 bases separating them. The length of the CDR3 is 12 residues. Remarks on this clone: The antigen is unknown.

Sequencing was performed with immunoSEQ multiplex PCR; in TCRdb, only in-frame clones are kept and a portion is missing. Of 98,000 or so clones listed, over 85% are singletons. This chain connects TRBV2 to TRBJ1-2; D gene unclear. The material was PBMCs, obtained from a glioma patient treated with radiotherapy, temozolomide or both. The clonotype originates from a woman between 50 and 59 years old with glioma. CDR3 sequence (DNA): TGTGCCAGCAATCTAGCTAACTATGGCTACACCTTC. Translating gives CASNLANYGYTF.